A single sample gave rise to the 23 T cell receptor beta chains below, sequenced in a study of vaccination effects on CD4 cells after COVID-19. What these receptors recognize is not known. CD4+ T cell isolation took place after approximately 11 days of culture. BNT162b2 vaccine or mRNA-1273 vaccine was given to participants in two doses. Using immunoSEQ multiplex PCR, the repertoire was profiled, and TCRdb retains in-frame clones only, with some absent. Of under 55,000 clones listed, 65% to 80% are singletons. The starting material was CD4+ T cells from PBMCs cultured without peptide, obtained after COVID-19 vaccination. The receptors stem from a human donor who received a COVID-19 vaccine.

The rearrangement uses TRBV12-1 and TRBJ1-1. TRBV12-1 is an annotated pseudogene. CDR3 size: 17 residues. The CDR3 here is CASSFFRGSAGNTEAFF. The DNA of the CDR3 is TGTGCCAGCAGCTTTTTCCGGGGTTCGGCGGGGAACACTGAAGCTTTCTTT.

This clone was found a few times. The V and J genes are TRBV2 and TRBJ1-2; D is uncertain. V was pared by 4 bases and J by 4 bases, with 10 bases between. Germline V CDR1 and CDR2: SNHLY, FYNNEI. CDR3 length: 13 amino acids. CDR3 region: CASSAGSGYGYTF. The CDR3 DNA is TGTGCCAGCAGTGCCGGGTCAGGCTATGGCTACACCTTC.

This chain links TRBV5-1 with TRBJ1-5; a possible D gene is TRBD1 (5 bases). The CDR3 sequence is 15 residues long. Trimming stripped 2 bases from V and 4 bases from J, with 13 bases between. CDR1 is SGHRS, CDR2 YFSETQ, per germline. In DNA form, the CDR3 reads TGCGCCAGCAGCTTCGGGACCGACCGGAATCAGCCCCAGCATTTT. This sequence encodes CASSFGTDRNQPQHF.

In this sample, this clone turned up a few times. J is TRBJ2-2 and V is TRBV3-1 (or the pseudogene TRBV3-2); D possibly uses TRBD1 or TRBD2 (6 bases each). The CDR3 extends over 17 amino acids. The V gene lost 0 bases and the J gene lost 3 bases, with 14 bases spanning the gap. Germline CDR1 LGHDT, CDR2 YNNKEL (reference sequence). This CDR3 reads CASSQDPGGRDTGELFF. Written as DNA, the CDR3 is TGTGCCAGCAGCCAAGACCCTGGGGGGCGCGACACCGGGGAGCTGTTTTTT.

The J gene is TRBJ2-7, the V gene TRBV3-1 (or the pseudogene TRBV3-2); 12 nucleotides match TRBD2. With 5 bases clipped from V and 4 bases from J, the junction kept 3 bases outside the gene matches. Germline V CDR1 and CDR2: LGHDT, YNNKEL (reference sequence). The CDR3 has 14 amino acids. The CDR3 nucleotides read TGTGCCAGCAGCTTCGGGACTAGCGGGTACGAGCAGTACTTC. It specifies CASSFGTSGYEQYF.

The chain carries TRBV4-2 and TRBJ2-3; 8 nucleotides line up with TRBD2. Germline CDR1 LGHNA, CDR2 YNFKEQ. After removal of 5 bases from V and 4 bases from J, the junction contained 5 bases not matched to a gene. The CDR3 runs 14 residues. The CDR3 bases are TGTGCCAGCAGCAACGGGGGGGCGGCAGATACGCAGTATTTT. Residues: CASSNGGAADTQYF.

This rearrangement joins TRBV6-4 to TRBJ2-2; D possibly corresponds to TRBD2 (5 bases). V was clipped by 6 bases and J by 1 base, with 9 bases between them. Germline-derived CDR1 and CDR2 are MRHNA and SNTAGT. CDR3 size: 14 residues. The CDR3: CASRATMNTGELFF. The CDR3 DNA reads as TGTGCCAGCAGGGCGACTATGAACACCGGGGAGCTGTTTTTT.

The DNA for the CDR3 is TGTGCCACCAGCAGAGATTTATTATACGAGCAGTACTTC. This codes for CATSRDLLYEQYF. V gene TRBV15 combines with J gene TRBJ2-7; D gene ambiguous. Trimming pared 0 bases from V and 4 bases from J, leaving 7 bases between. CDR1 LNHNV and CDR2 YYDKDF come from the germline V gene (reference sequence). The CDR3 loop spans 13 amino acids. The full variable domain, completed using reference TRBV15 and TRBJ2-7, is DAMVIQNPRYQVTQFGKPVTLSCSQTLNHNVMYWYQQKSSQAPKLLFHYYDKDFNNEADTPDNFQSRRPNTSFCFLDIRSPGLGDTAMYLCATSRDLLYEQYFGPGTRLTVT.

The V and J genes are TRBV18 and TRBJ2-7, with 9 bases lining up with TRBD1. Germline loops: CDR1 KGHSH, CDR2 LQKENI. There are 15 residues in the CDR3. Trimming cost V 2 bases and J 1 base; bases outside gene matches: 3. The DNA for the CDR3 is TGTGCCAGCTCACCAGGGACAGGGATTTCCTACGAGCAGTACTTC. Its translation is CASSPGTGISYEQYF.

This sequence joins TRBV5-4 and TRBJ1-1; D is unresolved. The CDR3 spans 15 residues. Trimming pared 4 bases from V and 1 base from J, leaving 14 bases between. The V gene's germline CDR1 is SGHNT and CDR2 YYREEE (reference sequence). The CDR3 loop is CASSAPGAPNTEAFF. The DNA for the CDR3 is TGTGCCAGCAGCGCCCCAGGAGCCCCGAACACTGAAGCTTTCTTT.

This clone was seen just once. The chain employs TRBV5-4 and TRBJ2-1; 13 bases match TRBD2. The CDR3 covers 14 residues. The germline gives CDR1 SGHNT, CDR2 YYREEE (reference sequence). J lost 7 bases, V lost 5 bases, and 3 bases had no gene match. CDR3 amino acids: CASRATSGRNEQFF. CDR3 DNA sequence: TGTGCCAGCAGGGCGACTAGCGGGAGGAATGAGCAGTTCTTC.

The chain has TRBV30 and TRBJ1-3; D possibly corresponds to TRBD1 (6 bases). This CDR3 is 14 amino acids long. Germline V lookup: CDR1 GTSNPN, CDR2 SVGIG (reference sequence). V lost 0 bases and J lost 2, with 8 bases in between. CDR3 sequence reads: CAWSVGGTGNTIYF. As DNA, the CDR3 is TGTGCCTGGAGTGTAGGGGGGACTGGAAACACCATATATTTT.

This chain links TRBV9 with TRBJ2-3; 8 bases line up with TRBD1. This CDR3 region has 15 residues. Germline CDR1 SGDLS, CDR2 YYNGEE. Losses at the gene ends were 2 bases for V and 0 bases for J; bases not matched to a gene: 2. The CDR3 spells CASSVWTGSTDTQYF. CDR3 DNA: TGTGCCAGCAGCGTTTGGACAGGGAGCACAGATACGCAGTATTTT.

This chain uses TRBV7-2 with TRBJ2-1; 8 bases are a match to TRBD2. J lost 3 bases, V lost 1 base, and 5 bases had no gene match. The CDR3 is 16 residues long. Germline-derived CDR1 and CDR2 are SGHTA and FQGNSA. This CDR3 is CASSLGLAPLYNEQFF. The CDR3 DNA is TGTGCCAGCAGCTTAGGACTAGCGCCCCTCTACAATGAGCAGTTCTTC.

The V and J genes are TRBV5-5 and TRBJ1-3, with D unresolved. Germline values: CDR1 SGHKS, CDR2 YYEKEE (reference sequence). The V end was cut by 0 bases, the J end by 2 bases, with 6 bases between. The CDR3 sequence is 14 residues long. As DNA, the CDR3 is TGTGCCAGCAGCTTGGGGAGGGCTGGAAACACCATATATTTT. Its protein product is CASSLGRAGNTIYF.

V gene TRBV29-1 combines with J gene TRBJ1-2; D gene ambiguous. This CDR3 is built from 11 residues. Germline CDR1 reads SQVTM; CDR2 reads ANQGSEA. The germline V and J ends were trimmed by 7 bases and 7 bases, with 13 bases remaining between them. The CDR3 loop reads CSAQNRIGYTF. Written as DNA, the CDR3 is TGCAGCGCACAAAACAGAATTGGCTACACCTTC.

Regarding this clone: Other DNA sequences in this sample translate to the same CDR3. This chain links TRBV9 with TRBJ1-5; no reliable D call. The V end lost 0 bases, the J end lost 0 bases, and 4 bases lay between the germline ends. This CDR3 has 14 amino acids. The germline V gene has CDR1 SGDLS and CDR2 YYNGEE. CDR3 DNA sequence: TGTGCCAGCAGCGTAGGGTATAGCAATCAGCCCCAGCATTTT. This translates into CASSVGYSNQPQHF.

The sample holds one count of this clone. V is TRBV21-1 and J is TRBJ2-1; TRBD1, the D gene given by the table, was not confirmed from the DNA. TRBV21-1 constitutes a pseudogene. The CDR3 spans 17 residues. The CDR3 spells CASSKAKGESSYNEQFF. Here the CDR3 DNA reads TGTGCCAGCAGCAAAGCGAAGGGGGAAAGCTCCTACAATGAGCAGTTCTTC.

The rearrangement uses TRBV10-3 and TRBJ1-1, with 7 nucleotides matching TRBD1. This CDR3 contains 14 residues. Germline V CDR1 and CDR2: ENHRY, SYGVKD. J lost 6 bases, V lost 6 bases, and 10 bases had no gene match. CDR3 protein: CAISAGQGGAEAFF. DNA for the CDR3: TGTGCCATCAGCGCCGGGCAGGGGGGCGCTGAAGCTTTCTTT.

CDR3 nucleotides: TGTGCCAGCAGCCAGGGGGATACCTATGGCTACACCTTC. It codes for CASSQGDTYGYTF. This sequence joins TRBV3-1 (or the pseudogene TRBV3-2) and TRBJ1-2; TRBD1 might be the D (5 bases). V lost 3 bases and J 4 bases, leaving 9 bases between the germline ends. Germline CDR1 and CDR2: LGHDT and YNNKEL (reference sequence). This CDR3 region has 13 residues.

V usage is TRBV5-8 and J usage is TRBJ1-6, with a weak D call TRBD1 (5 bases). Germline V gives CDR1 SGHTS, CDR2 YDEGEE. The CDR3 covers 14 residues. V gave up 4 bases and J gave up 7 bases, with 12 bases separating them. In DNA form, the CDR3 reads TGTGCCAGCAGCCCGGGGACGGAAAATTCACCCCTCCACTTT. Protein: CASSPGTENSPLHF. Together with reference TRBV5-8 and TRBJ1-6, the CDR3 gives the full variable domain: EAGVTQSPTHLIKTRGQQATLRCSPISGHTSVYWYQQALGLGLQFLLWYDEGEERNRGNFPPRFSGRQFPNYSSELNVNALELEDSALYLCASSPGTENSPLHFGNGTRLTVT.

The V gene is TRBV4-1, the J gene TRBJ2-1; D is possibly TRBD2 (5 bases). The germline gives CDR1 MGHRA, CDR2 YSYEKL. This CDR3 is built from 16 residues. The germline V and J ends were trimmed by 4 bases and 5 bases, with 18 bases remaining between them. CDR3 nucleotide sequence: TGCGCCAGCAGCCGTCTCTCACACGGGAATGACAATGAGCAGTTCTTC. It encodes CASSRLSHGNDNEQFF.

V usage is TRBV4-1 and J usage is TRBJ2-7; 8 bases align to TRBD2. The CDR3 consists of 17 residues. The V gene's germline CDR1 is MGHRA and CDR2 YSYEKL. The V segment lost 4 bases and the J segment 3 bases; nucleotides outside the gene matches: 14. In DNA form, the CDR3 reads TGCGCCAGCAGCCTTGGGAAAGCGGGAGCCATCCACTACGAGCAGTACTTC. This sequence encodes CASSLGKAGAIHYEQYF.